This T cell receptor beta chain is drawn from a study of shared clonotypes between healthy human individuals. Study details: CD4 naive cells filled three plates per donor, CD4 memory three, CD8 naive two and CD8 memory one.

The CDR3 extends over 16 amino acids. Germline lookup yields CDR1 SNHLY and CDR2 FYNNEI. The V end lost 7 bases, the J end lost 2 bases, and 20 bases lay between the germline ends. Across several immunoSEQ plates, the genomic DNA of each subset was split evenly. On sorted subsets, replicate PCRs used 200 to 250 ng DNA, or roughly 30,000 T cell genomes. Here immunoSEQ multiplex PCR was the method, and the copy in TCRdb shows in-frame clones only, minus some. The sample lists under 2,500,000 clones, 90% to 96% occurring once. Study-wide results and caveats: Among non-shared clonotypes, generation probabilities were lower than among those shared by all four donors.

This clone came up once. Its antigen remains unknown. Input material: naive CD4+ T cells sorted from blood. The sample's subset: CD45RA+ positively selected. The sequence was obtained from a man younger than 35 in good health. The genes are TRBV2 and TRBJ2-5; D tentatively fits TRBD1 or TRBD2 (5 bases each). DNA of the CDR3: TGTGCCAGCAACCAGGCCACAGGATGGGGGCAAGAGACCCAGTACTTC. The encoded protein is CASNQATGWGQETQYF.